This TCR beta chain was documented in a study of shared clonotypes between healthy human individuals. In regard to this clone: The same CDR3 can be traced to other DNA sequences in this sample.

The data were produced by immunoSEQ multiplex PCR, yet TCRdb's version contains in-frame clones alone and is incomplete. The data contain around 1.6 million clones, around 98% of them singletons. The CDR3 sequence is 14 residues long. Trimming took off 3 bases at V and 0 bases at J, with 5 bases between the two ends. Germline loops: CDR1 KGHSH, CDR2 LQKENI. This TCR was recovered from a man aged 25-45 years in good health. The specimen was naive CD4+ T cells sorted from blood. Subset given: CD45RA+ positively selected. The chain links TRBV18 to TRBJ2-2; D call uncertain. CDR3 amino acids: CASSPSANTGELFF. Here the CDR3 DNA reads TGTGCCAGCTCACCGTCGGCGAACACCGGGGAGCTGTTTTTT.